This is a list of T cell receptor beta chains from one sample in a study of CD8+ T cells in alopecia areata. Profiled with immunoSEQ multiplex PCR; TCRdb holds only in-frame clones, not every one. The sample yields around 65,000 clones, about half seen once. This specimen consisted of CD8+ T cells sorted from blood, obtained at week 0. The source is a human donor with alopecia areata. The CDR3 runs from the conserved cysteine through the conserved F or W. Each record gives: J gene, CDR3 length, D gene, clone size, V gene, CDR3 protein, CDR3 DNA. The D gene is left open where the match is weak. Clone size is given for some rows only: seen once, a few or many times, or a class if the clone is expanded.

TRBJ1-2	12	TRBD1	-	TRBV29-1	CSGQGRNYGYTF	TGCAGCGGACAGGGGCGGAACTATGGCTACACCTTC
TRBJ2-7	16	TRBD2	-	TRBV4-1	CASSQTGLAGGNEQYF	TGTGCCAGCAGCCAGACGGGACTAGCGGGGGGCAACGAGCAGTACTTC
TRBJ2-7	15	TRBD1	-	TRBV7-8	CASSSRDRGLDEQYF	TGTGCCAGCAGCTCAAGGGACAGGGGTTTGGACGAGCAGTACTTC
TRBJ2-7	15	TRBD1	-	TRBV7-2	CASSLGTGIIYEQYF	TGTGCCAGCAGCTTAGGGACAGGGATCATCTACGAGCAGTACTTC
TRBJ1-2	14	-	-	TRBV7-9	CASSFTGEGYGYTF	TGTGCCAGCAGCTTTACCGGGGAAGGCTATGGCTACACCTTC
TRBJ2-7	15	TRBD2	once	TRBV29-1	CSVELPLAGEYEQYF	TGCAGCGTTGAATTACCGCTAGCGGGAGAATACGAGCAGTACTTC
TRBJ2-7	14	-	few	TRBV7-9	CASSFRTEFYEQYF	TGTGCCAGCAGCTTCAGGACGGAATTCTACGAGCAGTACTTC
TRBJ2-2	12	-	-	TRBV7-6	CASNTKAGELFF	TGTGCCAGCAACACAAAGGCCGGGGAGCTGTTTTTT
TRBJ2-1	13	-	many	TRBV7-2	CASSQEGSNEQFF	TGCGCCAGCAGCCAAGAGGGTTCCAATGAGCAGTTCTTC
TRBJ1-1	13	TRBD1	-	TRBV6-6	CASSLTGGTEAFF	TGTGCCAGCAGTTTGACAGGGGGCACTGAAGCTTTCTTT
TRBJ1-5	12	TRBD1	few	TRBV29-1	CSVMTGGQPQHF	TGCAGCGTGATGACAGGGGGTCAGCCCCAGCATTTT
TRBJ2-7	12	TRBD1	-	TRBV29-1	CSVVVGGGEQYF	TGCAGCGTTGTTGTAGGGGGCGGGGAGCAGTACTTC
TRBJ2-7	12	TRBD2	-	TRBV6-4	CASSDSGSGMVF	TGTGCCAGCAGTGACTCTGGTAGCGGGATGGTCTTC
TRBJ1-2	10	-	-	TRBV29-1	CSVAFDGYTF	TGCAGCGTTGCTTTTGATGGCTACACCTTC
TRBJ2-7	13	-	-	TRBV28	CASSAQTPYEQYF	TGTGCCAGCAGTGCCCAAACCCCTTACGAGCAGTACTTC
TRBJ2-5	14	TRBD1	-	TRBV4-1	CASSRQGAEETQYF	TGCGCCAGCAGCCGACAGGGGGCCGAAGAGACCCAGTACTTC
TRBJ1-4	16	-	-	TRBV25-1	CASSEGEGLPNEKLFF	TGTGCCAGCAGTGAGGGGGAGGGTTTACCTAATGAAAAACTGTTTTTT
TRBJ2-7	12	-	few	TRBV19	CASSISWDEQYF	TGTGCCAGTAGTATAAGTTGGGACGAGCAGTACTTC
TRBJ2-7	11	-	-	TRBV29-1	CSGTNSYEQYF	TGCAGCGGGACAAACTCCTACGAGCAGTACTTC
TRBJ2-5	14	-	-	TRBV13	CASSLVTGKGTQYF	TGTGCCAGCAGCTTAGTGACAGGCAAGGGGACCCAGTACTTC
TRBJ2-7	13	-	-	TRBV7-6	CASSLEVRDEQYF	TGTGCCAGCAGCTTAGAGGTTCGGGACGAGCAGTACTTC
TRBJ2-3	15	TRBD1	few	TRBV7-8	CASSPGTGVIDTQYF	TGTGCCAGCAGCCCTGGGACAGGGGTGATAGATACGCAGTATTTT
TRBJ1-1	16	-	-	TRBV25-1	CASRTWGQRENTEAFF	TGTGCCAGCAGGACGTGGGGGCAGAGGGAGAACACTGAAGCTTTCTTT
TRBJ2-7	13	TRBD1	-	TRBV29-1	CSVEQGVGYEQYF	TGCAGCGTAGAACAGGGGGTTGGATACGAGCAGTACTTC
TRBJ1-5	13	-	few	TRBV28	CASSRTLGQPQHF	TGTGCCAGCAGTCGGACGCTCGGTCAGCCCCAGCATTTT
TRBJ1-1	15	TRBD1	few	TRBV19	CASSTQGASGTEAFF	TGTGCCAGTAGTACGCAGGGGGCTTCGGGGACTGAAGCTTTCTTT
TRBJ2-3	15	-	few	TRBV7-2	CASSFIGRVADTQYF	TGTGCCAGCAGCTTTATCGGGCGGGTTGCAGATACGCAGTATTTT
TRBJ1-2	14	TRBD1	-	TRBV7-6	CASSSGTGGNGYTF	TGTGCCAGCAGCTCAGGGACAGGGGGTAATGGCTACACCTTC
TRBJ2-3	16	-	-	TRBV9	CASTKGDSGNTDTQYF	TGTGCCAGCACCAAAGGGGATAGCGGAAACACAGATACGCAGTATTTT
TRBJ2-7	15	-	once	TRBV27	CASSLRGWAPYEQYF	TGTGCCAGCAGTTTAAGGGGGTGGGCCCCATACGAGCAGTACTTC
TRBJ2-1	15	TRBD2	-	TRBV27	CASSLGGSLYNEQFF	TGTGCCAGCAGTTTGGGGGGGAGTCTGTACAATGAGCAGTTCTTC
TRBJ2-7	13	-	few	TRBV29-1	CSVEIGNPYEQYF	TGCAGCGTTGAAATCGGTAACCCCTACGAGCAGTACTTC
TRBJ2-5	16	TRBD2	-	TRBV7-9	CASSHNSAGGEETQYF	TGTGCCAGCAGCCATAATTCAGCGGGAGGAGAAGAGACCCAGTACTTC
TRBJ2-4	14	-	-	TRBV11-3	CASSLDLPGNIQYF	TGTGCCAGCAGCTTAGATCTCCCCGGCAACATTCAGTACTTC
TRBJ2-5	15	TRBD1	-	TRBV7-7	CASSPGTGGSETQYF	TGTGCTAGCAGCCCCGGGACAGGGGGATCTGAGACCCAGTACTTC